This passage covers 30 T cell receptor beta chains from one sample sequenced in a study of OX40 agonist ivuxolimab in advanced cancers. Libraries came from the immunoSEQ multiplex PCR assay. TCRdb holds this immuneACCESS table with in-frame rearrangements only. Some clones are missing; in checked studies, unresolved V genes explain under half, and the rest has no known cause. The sample records roughly 71,000 clones, around 85% of which are singletons. Under 0.9% of the sample is held by the ten biggest clonotypes. Source: CD4+ or CD8+ T cells sorted from blood, taken in a trial of the OX40 agonist ivuxolimab. These receptors all stem from an adult with an advanced solid tumor such as melanoma, head and neck, liver or kidney cancer.

This rearrangement joins TRBV11-2 to TRBJ2-4; possible D gene TRBD1, 6 bases. CDR1 is SGHAT, CDR2 FQNNGV, per germline. This CDR3 comprises 13 residues. Between the trimmed V and J ends, which lost 3 bases and 5 bases, there was a span of 8 bases. This chain's CDR3 is CASSLGHQNIQYF. The DNA of the CDR3 is TGTGCCAGCAGCTTGGGACACCAAAACATTCAGTACTTC.

The V and J genes are TRBV5-5 and TRBJ2-5; D gene unclear. CDR1 SGHKS and CDR2 YYEKEE come from the germline V gene (reference sequence). Trimming left V 4 bases short and J 4 bases short, with 8 bases between. The CDR3 has 12 amino acids. CDR3 nucleotide sequence: TGTGCCAGCAGCGGCGTAGGAGAGACCCAGTACTTC. Protein: CASSGVGETQYF.

The chain has TRBV6-6 and TRBJ1-1; TRBD1 is a possible D gene (6 bases). This CDR3 contains 14 residues. CDR1 MNHNY and CDR2 SVGAGI come from the germline V gene (reference sequence). The V gene lost 7 bases and the J gene lost 0 bases, with 12 bases spanning the gap. CDR3 sequence (DNA): TGTGCCAGCACTCGAGGGGGGGTGAACACTGAAGCTTTCTTT. Translated, it gives CASTRGGVNTEAFF.

The chain employs TRBV18 and TRBJ1-1; TRBD1 agrees at 7 bases. V lost 4 bases, J lost 5 bases, and 10 bases stayed unmatched. From germline, CDR1 is KGHSH and CDR2 LQKENI. CDR3 length equals 15 residues. The CDR3 loop is CASSLSQGGWTEAFF. CDR3 sequence (DNA): TGTGCCAGCTCACTCAGTCAGGGGGGGTGGACTGAAGCTTTCTTT.

This clone was recorded only once. The chain couples TRBV6-6 to TRBJ2-7, with D possibly called TRBD1 or TRBD2 (5 bases each). There are 12 residues in the CDR3. CDR1 is MNHNY and CDR2 is SVGAGI in the germline V gene (reference sequence). With 0 bases removed from V and 8 bases from J, the gap between germline ends came to 8 bases. The CDR3 is CASSYSGEKQYF. CDR3 nucleotides: TGTGCCAGCAGTTACTCGGGGGAAAAGCAGTACTTC.

This clone occurred a few times. The chain carries TRBV7-2 and TRBJ2-7; D uncertain. Trimming cost V 0 bases and J 4 bases, with 10 bases left between them. The CDR3 covers 14 residues. Per the germline V gene, CDR1 is SGHTA and CDR2 is FQGNSA. The CDR3 DNA reads TGTGCCAGCAGCTTAGCATCCCCTGGGTACGAGCAGTACTTC. This gives the protein CASSLASPGYEQYF. Drawing the rest from reference TRBV7-2 and TRBJ2-7, the complete variable domain is GAGVSQSPSNKVTEKGKDVELRCDPISGHTALYWYRQSLGQGLEFLIYFQGNSAPDKSGLPSDRFSAERTGGSVSTLTIQRTQQEDSAVYLCASSLASPGYEQYFGPGTRLTVT.

The chain employs TRBV19 and TRBJ2-5; D is tentatively TRBD1 or TRBD2 (5 bases each). CDR3 length equals 13 residues. V gave up 4 bases and J gave up 1 base, with 7 bases separating them. The V gene's germline CDR1 is LNHDA and CDR2 SQIVND (reference sequence). CDR3 protein: CASSRDPQETQYF. CDR3 bases: TGTGCCAGTAGTAGGGACCCCCAAGAGACCCAGTACTTC. Combining the CDR3 with reference TRBV19 and TRBJ2-5 gives the whole variable domain DGGITQSPKYLFRKEGQNVTLSCEQNLNHDAMYWYRQDPGQGLRLIYYSQIVNDFQKGDIAEGYSVSREKKESFPLTVTSAQKNPTAFYLCASSRDPQETQYFGPGTRLLVL.

Written as DNA, the CDR3 is TGTGCCAGCAGCAAAGGGACTAGCTTTCCCGGGGAGCTGTTTTTT. Its translation: CASSKGTSFPGELFF. The V and J genes are TRBV9 and TRBJ2-2; 9 bases match TRBD2. The CDR3 is 15 amino acids. Germline loops: CDR1 SGDLS, CDR2 YYNGEE. V was clipped by 4 bases and J by 6 bases; unmatched bases: 7.

The chain has TRBV19 and TRBJ1-1, with D possibly being TRBD1 (5 bases). V dropped 4 bases and J dropped 7 bases, with 13 bases sitting between them. CDR1 and CDR2 from the germline V gene are LNHDA and SQIVND (reference sequence). This CDR3 is built from 13 residues. The CDR3 DNA sequence: TGTGCCAGTAGTAGTCAGGGACGGAGTGAAGCTTTCTTT. The encoded protein is CASSSQGRSEAFF.

The rearrangement links TRBV9 to TRBJ2-1, with 7 positions matching TRBD1. Germline V gives CDR1 SGDLS, CDR2 YYNGEE. The V gene end was trimmed by 4 bases and the J gene end by 4 bases; junction bases not matched to a gene: 5. This CDR3 is built from 14 residues. The CDR3 sequence is CASSPPGQYNEQFF. CDR3 DNA: TGTGCCAGCAGCCCCCCGGGACAGTACAATGAGCAGTTCTTC.

This clone was picked up a small number of times. The J gene is TRBJ1-5, the V gene TRBV6-1, with 7 bases matching TRBD1. V lost 6 bases, J lost 2 bases, and 4 bases stayed unmatched. The V gene's germline CDR1 is MNHNS and CDR2 SASEGT. CDR3 length: 14 residues. The CDR3 sequence: CASRAQGGNQPQHF. CDR3 DNA: TGTGCCAGCAGAGCCCAGGGGGGCAATCAGCCCCAGCATTTT.

The sample holds one count of this clone. The chain links TRBV7-8 to TRBJ2-5; 7 nucleotides match TRBD2. J lost 5 bases, V lost 4 bases, and 7 bases had no gene match. The germline CDR1 and CDR2 sequences are SGHVS and FQNEAQ. The CDR3 is 14 residues long. In nucleotides, the CDR3 is TGTGCCAGCAGCTCCACCCCCGGGAGGGAGACCCAGTACTTC. It is translated as CASSSTPGRETQYF.

This chain joins TRBV5-1 and TRBJ2-5; no definite D call. Germline loops: CDR1 SGHRS, CDR2 YFSETQ. Trimming removed 4 bases from V and 1 base from J, with 8 bases in between. The CDR3 is made up of 13 amino acids. The chain's CDR3 is CASSDGSQETQYF. CDR3 DNA: TGCGCCAGCAGCGACGGATCCCAAGAGACCCAGTACTTC. Using reference TRBV5-1 and TRBJ2-5 for the parts outside the CDR3, the full variable domain is KAGVTQTPRYLIKTRGQQVTLSCSPISGHRSVSWYQQTPGQGLQFLFEYFSETQRNKGNFPGRFSGRQFSNSRSEMNVSTLELGDSALYLCASSDGSQETQYFGPGTRLLVL.

The V and J genes are TRBV4-2 and TRBJ2-3; TRBD2 matches at 8 bases. There are 14 residues in the CDR3. Germline CDR1 is LGHNA and CDR2 is YNFKEQ. V lost 8 bases to trimming and J lost 2 bases; unmatched junction nucleotides: 6. The DNA for the CDR3 is TGTGCCAGCGCCGCAGCGGGAGCCACAGATACGCAGTATTTT. Its translation is CASAAAGATDTQYF.

Remarks on this clone: The germline gene is not matched at one end of the junction; a read error may be the cause. The chain couples TRBV20-1 to TRBJ1-1; D might be TRBD1 (6 bases). The CDR3 runs to 8 residues. The germline CDR1 and CDR2 sequences are DFQATT and SNEGSKA (reference sequence). The CDR3 DNA is TGCAGCGAAGAAACAGGGACCTTT. Translation gives CSEETGTF.

The J gene is TRBJ2-4, the V gene TRBV7-6; 9 bases are a match to TRBD1. Germline V gene sequence: CDR1 SGHVS, CDR2 FNYEAQ. V shed 5 bases and J 2 bases; nucleotides not matched to a gene: 7. This CDR3 region has 16 residues. CDR3 nucleotides: TGTGCCAGCAGCCTCCGACAGGGGGTTTCCAAAAACATTCAGTACTTC. It is translated as CASSLRQGVSKNIQYF. The whole variable domain, filled in from reference TRBV7-6 and TRBJ2-4, reads GAGVSQSPRYKVTKRGQDVALRCDPISGHVSLYWYRQALGQGPEFLTYFNYEAQQDKSGLPNDRFSAERPEGSISTLTIQRTEQRDSAMYRCASSLRQGVSKNIQYFGAGTRLSVL.

This chain links TRBV5-4 with TRBJ2-4; D gene ambiguous. The CDR3 has 14 residues. Trimming shortened V by 6 bases and J by 3 bases, and 13 bases separated the two germline ends. Germline CDR1 is SGHNT and CDR2 is YYREEE (reference sequence). The DNA for the CDR3 is TGTGCCAGCAAATCTAGGGCGGACAAAAACATTCAGTACTTC. Translated: CASKSRADKNIQYF.

The V gene is TRBV21-1, the J gene TRBJ1-1. TRBV21-1 is classified as a pseudogene. CDR3 length: 11 residues. Here the CDR3 reads CASSLGAEAFF. The CDR3 bases are TGTGCCAGCAGCCTTGGCGCTGAAGCTTTCTTT.

The V gene is TRBV5-6, the J gene TRBJ2-7, with 7 positions matching TRBD1. The V gene end was trimmed by 4 bases and the J gene end by 0 bases; junction bases not matched to a gene: 7. The CDR3 runs 15 residues. The V gene's germline CDR1 is SGHDT and CDR2 YYEEEE. The CDR3 loop is CASSGTALSSYEQYF. CDR3 in DNA: TGTGCCAGCAGCGGGACAGCCCTTAGCTCCTACGAGCAGTACTTC.

The chain links TRBV7-2 to TRBJ2-1; D is ambiguous. V lost 0 bases and J 2 bases, leaving 2 bases between the germline ends. CDR3 length: 13 amino acids. Per germline, CDR1 SGHTA and CDR2 FQGNSA. CDR3 DNA sequence: TGTGCCAGCAGCTTAGCTACCTACAATGAGCAGTTCTTC. Translation: CASSLATYNEQFF.

This clone has just one count. The chain combines TRBV2 with TRBJ1-5; tentative D call: TRBD1 (6 bases). With 6 bases removed from V and 1 base from J, the gap between germline ends came to 13 bases. The CDR3 covers 15 residues. Germline V lookup: CDR1 SNHLY, CDR2 FYNNEI. The CDR3 region has the DNA TGTGCCAGCAGGGGGGCCCCCCTAAGCAATCAGCCCCAGCATTTT. Its protein product is CASRGAPLSNQPQHF.

As DNA, the CDR3 is TGCGCCAGCAGTAATGGGTTGGGCAGTACTGGAAACACCATATATTTT. Amino acids: CASSNGLGSTGNTIYF. J is TRBJ1-3 and V is TRBV10-2, with D uncertain. This CDR3 has 16 residues. Germline assignment: CDR1 WSHSY and CDR2 SAAADI. Trimming removed 5 bases at V and 2 bases at J, with 16 bases between.

This clone was seen a single time. The rearrangement joins TRBV2 to TRBJ2-7; either TRBD1 or TRBD2 may supply D (6 bases each). The CDR3 is made up of 13 amino acids. V lost 6 bases to trimming and J lost 5 bases, with 14 bases between them. Germline assignment: CDR1 SNHLY and CDR2 FYNNEI. The CDR3 DNA reads TGTGCCAGCAGAGGTTGGGGGGCGGACGAGCAGTACTTC. It yields the protein CASRGWGADEQYF. Complete variable domain (other parts from reference TRBV2 and TRBJ2-7): EPEVTQTPSHQVTQMGQEVILRCVPISNHLYFYWYRQILGQKVEFLVSFYNNEISEKSEIFDDQFSVERPDGSNFTLKIRSTKLEDSAMYFCASRGWGADEQYFGPGTRLTVT.

This clone came up a few times. The chain carries TRBV2 and TRBJ2-5, with D perhaps being TRBD1 or TRBD2 (5 bases each). The CDR3 loop spans 15 amino acids. V lost 6 bases and J lost 4, with 18 bases in between. Germline assignment: CDR1 SNHLY and CDR2 FYNNEI. For the CDR3, the DNA is TGTGCCAGCAGGCGGTCAGGGTTTCGGGGAGAGACCCAGTACTTC. Translating gives CASRRSGFRGETQYF.

The gene calls are TRBV6-6 and TRBJ2-7; the D gene is possibly TRBD1 (6 bases). The CDR3 sequence is 13 residues long. Germline values: CDR1 MNHNY, CDR2 SVGAGI (reference sequence). V lost 10 bases and J lost 7, with 20 bases in between. The CDR3 here is CATHEVGAREQYF. The CDR3, as DNA: TGTGCCACCCACGAGGTGGGGGCGAGGGAGCAGTACTTC.

The gene calls are TRBV6-1 and TRBJ1-1; no firm D call. This CDR3 has 14 amino acids. The germline V and J ends were trimmed by 1 base and 11 bases, with 17 bases remaining between them. Germline V gives CDR1 MNHNS, CDR2 SASEGT. CDR3 coding DNA: TGTGCCAGCAGTGAAGGTCGAGGCAGCCCAGCTGCTTTCTTT. Protein sequence: CASSEGRGSPAAFF.

The chain combines TRBV7-9 with TRBJ2-3; TRBD1 matches 9 bases. The V and J ends lost 5 bases and 0 bases, in that order; junction bases with no gene match: 9. The germline V gene has CDR1 SEHNR and CDR2 FQNEAQ (reference sequence). The length of the CDR3 is 17 residues. In DNA form, the CDR3 reads TGTGCCAGCAGCGCGTCCCGGGACAGGGACAGCACAGATACGCAGTATTTT. This gives the protein CASSASRDRDSTDTQYF.

The V and J genes are TRBV5-6 and TRBJ2-3; no firm D call. V lost 2 bases and J 1 base, leaving 8 bases between the germline ends. CDR3 length: 14 residues. In germline, CDR1 is SGHDT, CDR2 YYEEEE. The CDR3 coding sequence is TGTGCCAGCAGCTTCGGCGGCGGCACAGATACGCAGTATTTT. Residues: CASSFGGGTDTQYF.

This clone has just one count. The chain joins TRBV19 to TRBJ2-5, with TRBD1 matching 10 bases. Germline CDR1 LNHDA, CDR2 SQIVND (reference sequence). V lost 7 bases, J lost 4 bases, and 6 bases stayed unmatched. CDR3 size: 14 residues. The CDR3 DNA sequence: TGTGCCAGTAAGACAGGGGGCGCGGGAGAGACCCAGTACTTC. The encoded protein is CASKTGGAGETQYF.

J is TRBJ2-3 and V is TRBV6-5; 11 bases agree with TRBD1. Per the germline V gene, CDR1 is MNHEY and CDR2 is SVGAGI. Unmatched junction bases numbered 6, after V lost 7 bases and J lost 3 bases. The CDR3 consists of 15 residues. The CDR3 reads CASTRGTGGTDTQYF. CDR3 DNA: TGTGCCAGCACCAGGGGGACAGGGGGGACAGATACGCAGTATTTT.